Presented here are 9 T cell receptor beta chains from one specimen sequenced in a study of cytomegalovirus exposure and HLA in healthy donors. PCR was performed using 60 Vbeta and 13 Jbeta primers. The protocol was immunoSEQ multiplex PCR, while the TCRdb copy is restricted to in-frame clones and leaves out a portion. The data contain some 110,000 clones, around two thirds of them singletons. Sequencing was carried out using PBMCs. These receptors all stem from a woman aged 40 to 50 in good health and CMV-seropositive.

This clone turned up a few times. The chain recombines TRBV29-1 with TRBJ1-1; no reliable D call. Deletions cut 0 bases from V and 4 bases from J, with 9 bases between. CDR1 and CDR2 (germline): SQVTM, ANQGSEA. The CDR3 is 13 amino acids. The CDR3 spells CSVEEARLTEAFF. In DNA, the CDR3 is TGCAGCGTTGAAGAGGCGAGGCTCACTGAAGCTTTCTTT.

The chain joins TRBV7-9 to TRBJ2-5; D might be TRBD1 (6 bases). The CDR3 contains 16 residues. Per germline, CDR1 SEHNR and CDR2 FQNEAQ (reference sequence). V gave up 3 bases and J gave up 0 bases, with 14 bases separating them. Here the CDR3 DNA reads TGTGCCAGCAGCTTCTATCGGACAGAGAACCAAGAGACCCAGTACTTC. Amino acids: CASSFYRTENQETQYF. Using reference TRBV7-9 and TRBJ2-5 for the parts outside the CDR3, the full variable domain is DTGVSQNPRHKITKRGQNVTFRCDPISEHNRLYWYRQTLGQGPEFLTYFQNEAQLEKSRLLSDRFSAERPKGSFSTLEIQRTEQGDSAMYLCASSFYRTENQETQYFGPGTRLLVL.

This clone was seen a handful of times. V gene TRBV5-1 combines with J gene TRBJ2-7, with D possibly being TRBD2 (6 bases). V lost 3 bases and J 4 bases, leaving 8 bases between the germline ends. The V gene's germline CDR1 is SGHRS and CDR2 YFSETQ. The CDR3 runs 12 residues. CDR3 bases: TGCGCCAGCAGCTGGGGAGGTTACGAGCAGTACTTC. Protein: CASSWGGYEQYF.

The CDR3 spells CASSLGAGIDQPQHF. In DNA form, the CDR3 reads TGTGCCAGCAGCTTAGGTGCAGGGATTGACCAGCCCCAGCATTTT. The V and J genes are TRBV7-6 and TRBJ1-5; a weak D match, TRBD1 (5 bases). This CDR3 has 15 residues. Germline lookup yields CDR1 SGHVS and CDR2 FNYEAQ. V dropped 1 base and J dropped 7 bases, with 14 bases sitting between them. Drawing the rest from reference TRBV7-6 and TRBJ1-5, the complete variable domain is GAGVSQSPRYKVTKRGQDVALRCDPISGHVSLYWYRQALGQGPEFLTYFNYEAQQDKSGLPNDRFSAERPEGSISTLTIQRTEQRDSAMYRCASSLGAGIDQPQHFGDGTRLSIL.

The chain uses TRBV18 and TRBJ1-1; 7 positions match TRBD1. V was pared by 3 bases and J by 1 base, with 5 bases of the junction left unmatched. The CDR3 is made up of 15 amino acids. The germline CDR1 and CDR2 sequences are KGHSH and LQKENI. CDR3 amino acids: CASSPLGQQNTEAFF. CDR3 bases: TGTGCCAGCTCACCCCTGGGACAGCAGAACACTGAAGCTTTCTTT.

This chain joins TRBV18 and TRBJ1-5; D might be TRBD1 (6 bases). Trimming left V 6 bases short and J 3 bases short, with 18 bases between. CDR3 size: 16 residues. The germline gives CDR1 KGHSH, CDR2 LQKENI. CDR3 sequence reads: CASSTDSTGLNQPQHF. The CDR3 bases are TGTGCCAGCTCGACGGACTCAACAGGGCTCAATCAGCCCCAGCATTTT.

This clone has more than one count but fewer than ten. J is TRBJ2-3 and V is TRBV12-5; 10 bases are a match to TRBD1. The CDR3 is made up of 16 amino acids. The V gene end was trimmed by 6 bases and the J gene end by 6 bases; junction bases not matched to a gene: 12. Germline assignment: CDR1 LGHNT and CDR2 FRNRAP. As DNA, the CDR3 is TGTGCTAGTGGCGTTGTGACAGGGGGCGGGGTGGATACGCAGTATTTT. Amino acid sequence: CASGVVTGGGVDTQYF.

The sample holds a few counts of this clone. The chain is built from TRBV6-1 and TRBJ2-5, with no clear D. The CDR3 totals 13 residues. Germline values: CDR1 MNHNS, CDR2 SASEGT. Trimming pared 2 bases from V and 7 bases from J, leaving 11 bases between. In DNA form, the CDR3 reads TGTGCCAGCAGTGAAAAGGCCTACAGGACCCAGTACTTC. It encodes CASSEKAYRTQYF.

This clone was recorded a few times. CDR3 residues: CASSQAPFTTGVDQPQHF. The DNA of the CDR3 is TGTGCCAGCAGCCAAGCCCCATTTACCACAGGGGTGGATCAGCCCCAGCATTTT. The chain joins TRBV4-2 to TRBJ1-5, with TRBD1 matching over 7 bases. Germline-derived CDR1 and CDR2 are LGHNA and YNFKEQ. This CDR3 spans 18 amino acids. Trimming took 1 base from V and 5 from J; bases not matched to a gene: 14.